The next 12 T cell receptor beta chains were all read from a single sample in a study of T cells in Graves' hyperthyroidism and ophthalmopathy. What was amplified from RNA transcripts were TCR beta CDR3 regions. The TCR CDR3 was amplified in a first-round RT-PCR using the HTBI primer set. TCRdb re-called the multiplex PCR reads with MiXCR, one entry per CDR3 protein. The sample has about 640,000 distinct CDR3 sequences; less than 45% are singletons. Sequenced sample: peripheral blood or thyroid tissue (not recorded which). The receptors were sampled from an adult man with Graves' disease, either hyperthyroidism or ophthalmopathy (not recorded which).

In this sample, this clonotype turned up many times. This chain connects TRBV29-1 to TRBJ1-1; D unresolved. This CDR3 contains 13 residues. V gave up 7 bases and J gave up 0 bases, with 12 bases separating them. Germline-derived CDR1 and CDR2 are SQVTM and ANQGSEA. The chain's CDR3 is CSASAGMNTEAFF. The CDR3 nucleotides read TGCAGCGCCTCGGCCGGTATGAACACTGAAGCTTTCTTT.

This chain joins TRBV7-9 and TRBJ2-5; the match to TRBD1 covers 9 bases. This CDR3 contains 16 residues. V gave up 1 base and J gave up 4 bases; unmatched junction bases: 7. Germline V gene data show CDR1 as SEHNR and CDR2 as FQNEAQ (reference sequence). DNA for the CDR3: TGTGCCAGCAGCTTAGGAGCACAGGGGGCCCCAGAGACCCAGTACTTC. The encoded protein is CASSLGAQGAPETQYF.

Note on this clonotype: Its ends do not fully match the called genes, so a read error is possible. The chain combines TRBV25-1 with TRBJ2-2; 8 nucleotides align to TRBD2. The germline V gene encodes CDR1 MGHDK and CDR2 SYGVNS. The CDR3 has 14 amino acids. CDR3: CASSEGLAAGELLF. CDR3 sequence (DNA): TGTGCCAGCAGCGAAGGACTAGCCGCCGGGGAGCTGCTTTTT.

The V and J genes are TRBV29-1 and TRBJ1-2; D remains unclear. V was shortened by 7 bases and J by 4 bases, with 13 bases between the two germline ends. This CDR3 has 12 amino acids. Germline V gives CDR1 SQVTM, CDR2 ANQGSEA. The CDR3 loop is CSETTDSYGYTF. CDR3 in DNA: TGCAGCGAGACGACGGACTCCTATGGCTACACCTTC.

The rearrangement links TRBV29-1 to TRBJ1-4; D might be TRBD1 (5 bases). Trimming left V 0 bases short and J 8 bases short, with 16 bases between. This CDR3 has 15 amino acids. Per the germline V gene, CDR1 is SQVTM and CDR2 is ANQGSEA. CDR3: CSVEDQGRGPEKLFF. In DNA form, the CDR3 reads TGCAGCGTTGAAGATCAGGGACGGGGACCGGAAAAACTGTTTTTT.

V gene TRBV15 combines with J gene TRBJ2-5; D is ambiguous. Deletions cut 1 base from V and 7 bases from J, with 7 bases between. The CDR3 length is 12 residues. In germline, CDR1 is LNHNV, CDR2 YYDKDF (reference sequence). In DNA, the CDR3 is TGTGCCACCAGCAGAGTAACCGGGACCCAGTACTTC. Translating it yields CATSRVTGTQYF.

This chain links TRBV20-1 with TRBJ1-4, with D uncertain. The V gene lost 4 bases and the J gene lost 8 bases, with 17 bases spanning the gap. This CDR3 has 14 residues. From germline, CDR1 is DFQATT and CDR2 SNEGSKA (reference sequence). The CDR3 region is CSATWAGRWEKLFF. For the CDR3, the DNA is TGCAGTGCTACCTGGGCGGGCAGGTGGGAAAAACTGTTTTTT.

To note about this clonotype: Given a much more abundant clone one base away, this may be a read error. The CDR3: CSVAAGAEQYF. The CDR3 nucleotides read TGCAGCGTTGCGGCAGGGGCCGAGCAGTACTTC. V and J are TRBV29-1 and TRBJ2-7; a possible D gene is TRBD1 (6 bases). V gave up 4 bases and J gave up 6 bases, with 10 bases separating them. The CDR3 length is 11 residues. The germline V gene encodes CDR1 SQVTM and CDR2 ANQGSEA.

This clonotype appeared a few times. The J gene is TRBJ1-5, the V gene TRBV11-2; 7 bases are a match to TRBD1. The CDR3 is made up of 16 amino acids. J lost 5 bases, V lost 5 bases, and 12 bases had no gene match. Germline V gene sequence: CDR1 SGHAT, CDR2 FQNNGV. Written as DNA, the CDR3 is TGTGCCAGCAGCCAAGTACGCGGGACAGCGGATCAGCCCCAGCATTTT. This codes for CASSQVRGTADQPQHF.

The chain uses TRBV7-9 and TRBJ1-1, with 9 bases identical to TRBD1. CDR3 length equals 15 residues. Germline V gene lookup returns CDR1 SEHNR and CDR2 FQNEAQ (reference sequence). The ends lost 5 bases at V and 1 base at J; junction bases unmatched: 5. The CDR3 protein is CASSVPGQGNTEAFF. The CDR3 nucleotides are TGTGCCAGCAGCGTACCGGGACAGGGGAACACTGAAGCTTTCTTT.

There are many counts of this clonotype. The V gene is TRBV20-1, the J gene TRBJ2-7, with a tentative D call TRBD1 (6 bases). With 2 bases removed from V and 1 base from J, the gap between germline ends came to 12 bases. Looked up from germline, CDR1 is DFQATT and CDR2 is SNEGSKA (reference sequence). The CDR3 is 14 residues long. The CDR3 DNA reads TGCAGTGCTAGACCGACAGGCGGGTCCTACGAGCAGTACTTC. Translated, it gives CSARPTGGSYEQYF.

This clonotype was counted many times. The chain links TRBV24-1 to TRBJ1-5; D is unclear. The CDR3 totals 15 residues. With 3 bases removed from V and 3 bases from J, the gap between germline ends came to 11 bases. Germline values: CDR1 KGHDR, CDR2 SFDVKD. CDR3 sequence reads: CATSDGRLHNQPQHF. The CDR3 nucleotides read TGTGCCACCAGTGATGGAAGATTACACAATCAGCCCCAGCATTTT.